The 6 T cell receptor beta chains listed next were all sequenced from one sample in a study of shared clonotypes between healthy human individuals (dated by TCRdb to the early 2020s). The protocol used for the library was the immunoSEQ multiplex PCR assay. Imported from immuneACCESS, the table was reduced by TCRdb to in-frame sequences with V and J called. These copies leave out some clones; in studies compared against another copy, an unresolved V gene accounts for under half, and the cause of the remainder is not known. The sample table records about half a million clones; around 79% of these occur just once. Clones ranked in the top ten supply around 12% of the sample. The sequencing input was PBMCs. Receptors originate from a woman aged 40 to 50 in good health. Some clones in this sample may be carry-over from other donors' samples.

Remarks on this clone: A much larger clone differs from this one at a single base, so this may be a read error. Other DNA sequences within the sample encode an identical CDR3. CDR3 sequence: CASSLVGSLSYGYTF. The CDR3 DNA follows: TGTGCCAGCAGCTTAGTTGGTTCACTAAGCTACGGCTACACCTTC. The rearrangement links TRBV11-2 to TRBJ1-2; D unresolved. Germline values: CDR1 SGHAT, CDR2 FQNNGV. This CDR3 is built from 15 residues. V lost 1 base and J 8 bases, leaving 17 bases between the germline ends.

The chain links TRBV7-6 to TRBJ2-1, with D unresolved. Trimming cost V 0 bases and J 8 bases, with 8 bases left between them. The CDR3 has 13 amino acids. The germline CDR1 and CDR2 sequences are SGHVS and FNYEAQ. The CDR3 nucleotides are TGTGCCAGCAGCTTAGCGGTCGGGTATGAGCAGTTCTTC. Protein product: CASSLAVGYEQFF.

The rearrangement links TRBV14 to TRBJ1-4, with 7 positions matching TRBD1. The trim removed 5 bases at V and 7 bases at J, leaving 4 bases unmatched. The germline V gene has CDR1 SGHDN and CDR2 FVKESK. The CDR3 is made up of 13 amino acids. DNA of the CDR3: TGTGCCAGCAGCAAGGGGGCGGGTGAAAAACTGTTTTTT. This codes for CASSKGAGEKLFF.

The chain links TRBV9 to TRBJ2-1; perhaps TRBD1 as D (5 bases). V was cut by 0 bases and J by 0 bases, with 10 bases left in between. Germline assignment: CDR1 SGDLS and CDR2 YYNGEE. The CDR3 consists of 16 residues. The CDR3 DNA sequence: TGTGCCAGCAGCGTAGGGGGCGGAACCTCCTACAATGAGCAGTTCTTC. Its translation: CASSVGGGTSYNEQFF.

The chain carries TRBV7-8 and TRBJ2-7, with D tentatively TRBD1 or TRBD2 (5 bases each). In germline, CDR1 is SGHVS, CDR2 FQNEAQ. The CDR3 consists of 14 residues. Between the trimmed V and J ends, which lost 7 bases and 3 bases, there was a span of 16 bases. The DNA for the CDR3 is TGTGCCAGCACCGAATCGGGGCGGAGCTACGAGCAGTACTTC. Protein product: CASTESGRSYEQYF.

As for this clone: It differs at one base from a far larger clone, so likely a read error. This chain links TRBV6-1 with TRBJ1-5; D uncertain. The germline V gene has CDR1 MNHNS and CDR2 SASEGT. Trimming pared 5 bases from V and 9 bases from J, leaving 14 bases between. The CDR3 covers 13 residues. CDR3 DNA: TGTGCCAGCAGTTTAGAGGGATCTCGGCCCCAGCATTTT. This gives the protein CASSLEGSRPQHF.